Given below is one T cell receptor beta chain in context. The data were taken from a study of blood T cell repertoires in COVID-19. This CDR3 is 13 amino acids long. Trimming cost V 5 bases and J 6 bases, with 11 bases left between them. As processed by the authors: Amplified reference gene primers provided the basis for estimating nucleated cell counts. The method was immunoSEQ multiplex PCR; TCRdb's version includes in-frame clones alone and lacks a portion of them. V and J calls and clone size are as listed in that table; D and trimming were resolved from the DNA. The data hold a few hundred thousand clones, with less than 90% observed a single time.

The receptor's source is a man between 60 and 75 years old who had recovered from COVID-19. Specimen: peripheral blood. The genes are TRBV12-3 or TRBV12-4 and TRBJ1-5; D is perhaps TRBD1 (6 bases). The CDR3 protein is CASSGPGAQPQHF. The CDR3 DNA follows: TGTGCCAGCAGTGGGCCAGGGGCTCAGCCCCAGCATTTT.